Following are 8 T cell receptor beta chains from one sample sequenced in a study of breast tumors, draining lymph nodes, adjacent tissues. Breast cancer patients provided tissue from their axillary draining lymph nodes. TCRdb independently ran MiXCR on the multiplex PCR reads; one entry per CDR3 protein. Of under 150,000 distinct CDR3 sequences in the sample, less than 25% were seen once. The source material was axillary lymph node tissue. The receptors here all came from a female donor with breast cancer. Some clones in this sample may be carry-over from other donors' samples.

This clonotype was seen repeatedly, ten times or more. The rearrangement uses TRBV19 and TRBJ2-7, with 9 bases lining up with TRBD1. The CDR3 is made up of 15 amino acids. V was clipped by 2 bases and J by 4 bases; unmatched bases: 6. CDR1 is LNHDA, CDR2 SQIVND, per germline (reference sequence). The CDR3 reads CASSIPGQGRYEQYF. In DNA form, the CDR3 reads TGTGCCAGTAGTATACCGGGACAGGGTAGGTACGAGCAGTACTTC.

This clonotype was observed many times. This chain joins TRBV5-1 and TRBJ2-1; 10 positions match TRBD2. The CDR3 is 16 residues long. Per the germline V gene, CDR1 is SGHRS and CDR2 is YFSETQ. V dropped 4 bases and J dropped 5; count of bases not matched to a gene: 9. CDR3 sequence: CASSKTGTSVNNEQFF. In DNA form, the CDR3 reads TGCGCCAGCAGCAAGACCGGGACTAGCGTTAACAATGAGCAGTTCTTC. The variable domain in full, with the rest retrieved from reference TRBV5-1 and TRBJ2-1, is KAGVTQTPRYLIKTRGQQVTLSCSPISGHRSVSWYQQTPGQGLQFLFEYFSETQRNKGNFPGRFSGRQFSNSRSEMNVSTLELGDSALYLCASSKTGTSVNNEQFFGPGTRLTVL.

Ten or more counts support this clonotype. CDR3 nucleotide sequence: TGTGCCAGCAGCGCCGTAAGAGAGACCCAGTACTTC. Translation: CASSAVRETQYF. J is TRBJ2-5 and V is TRBV2; D gene uncertain. V was cut by 6 bases and J by 4 bases, with 9 bases left in between. Per germline, CDR1 SNHLY and CDR2 FYNNEI. The CDR3 length is 12 residues. Together with reference TRBV2 and TRBJ2-5, the CDR3 gives the full variable domain: EPEVTQTPSHQVTQMGQEVILRCVPISNHLYFYWYRQILGQKVEFLVSFYNNEISEKSEIFDDQFSVERPDGSNFTLKIRSTKLEDSAMYFCASSAVRETQYFGPGTRLLVL.

This clonotype was picked up many times. Here the CDR3 reads CASSYARYGYTF. Written as DNA, the CDR3 is TGTGCCAGCAGTTATGCCCGCTATGGCTACACCTTC. V gene TRBV2 combines with J gene TRBJ1-2, with D unresolved. V was cut by 5 bases and J by 4 bases, with 8 bases left in between. Germline assignment: CDR1 SNHLY and CDR2 FYNNEI. This CDR3 comprises 12 residues.

The J gene is TRBJ1-1, the V gene TRBV4-1; 7 nucleotides agree with TRBD1. Losses at the gene ends were 2 bases for V and 8 bases for J; bases not matched to a gene: 11. The CDR3 spans 15 residues. Germline V CDR1 and CDR2: MGHRA, YSYEKL. The CDR3 nucleotides read TGCGCCAGCAGCCAACCTGGACAGGCCCACCCAGAAGCTTTCTTT. Amino acids: CASSQPGQAHPEAFF.

In the case of this clonotype: It may be a read error: a sequence one base away is much more abundant. The chain combines TRBV4-1 with TRBJ1-4, with D unclear. Germline V gene data show CDR1 as MGHRA and CDR2 as YSYEKL. V lost 1 base to trimming and J lost 4 bases, with 7 bases between them. The CDR3 runs to 14 residues. The CDR3 bases are TGCGCCAGCAGCCAAGGTAAGGTTAATGAAAAACTGTTTTTT. Its translation is CASSQGKVNEKLFF.

This clonotype has ten or more counts. This chain's CDR3 is CASSQVAGSYEQYF. The CDR3 DNA reads as TGCGCCAGCAGCCAAGTCGCAGGTTCCTACGAGCAGTACTTC. V is TRBV4-1 and J is TRBJ2-7; D ambiguous. Per germline, CDR1 MGHRA and CDR2 YSYEKL. The V gene lost 1 base and the J gene lost 1 base, with 8 bases spanning the gap. The CDR3 contains 14 residues.

The chain uses TRBV9 and TRBJ1-1; D remains ambiguous. The ends were cut back, 4 bases at V and 4 bases at J, with 11 bases in the middle. The CDR3 totals 13 residues. CDR1 is SGDLS and CDR2 is YYNGEE in the germline V gene. The CDR3: CASSITVGTEAFF. In DNA form, the CDR3 reads TGTGCCAGCAGCATAACTGTAGGCACTGAAGCTTTCTTT. The full variable domain, rest sourced from reference TRBV9 and TRBJ1-1, is DSGVTQTPKHLITATGQRVTLRCSPRSGDLSVYWYQQSLDQGLQFLIQYYNGEERAKGNILERFSAQQFPDLHSELNLSSLELGDSALYFCASSITVGTEAFFGQGTRLTVV.